This entry lists 30 T cell receptor beta chains sequenced from one sample in a study of blood T cells in healthy people across ages. With a J-beta primer mix and a sample-barcoded 5' primer, a second PCR ran about 7 to 12 cycles. TCRdb reprocessed the 5' RACE reads with MiXCR, giving one entry per CDR3 protein. The sample lists about 970,000 distinct CDR3 sequences; about 51% were seen once. Sequenced material: blood. The receptor set was obtained from a woman aged 55-69 years in good health.

The chain uses TRBV20-1 and TRBJ2-1; a weak D match, TRBD2 (6 bases). The assigned J gene may be wrong: the sequence end matches TRBJ2-7 better. Germline assignment: CDR1 DFQATT and CDR2 SNEGSKA (reference sequence). CDR3 size: 15 residues. CDR3: CSAIRAGSTYNEQYF. The CDR3 DNA reads as TGCAGTGCCATAAGGGCGGGAAGTACGTACAATGAGCAGTACTTC.

This clonotype was counted between two and nine times. The chain joins TRBV6-1 to TRBJ2-7, with D tentatively TRBD2 (5 bases). The CDR3 is 14 amino acids. V was shortened by 7 bases and J by 7 bases, with 20 bases between the two germline ends. Per the germline V gene, CDR1 is MNHNS and CDR2 is SASEGT. The CDR3 loop reads CASTAQVDLGEQYF. The CDR3 bases are TGTGCCAGCACCGCTCAAGTGGACTTGGGGGAGCAGTACTTC.

J is TRBJ1-5 and V is TRBV24-1; possibly TRBD1 for D (6 bases). This CDR3 contains 19 residues. Deletions cut 0 bases from V and 4 bases from J, with 21 bases between. Germline V gives CDR1 KGHDR, CDR2 SFDVKD. CDR3 DNA: TGTGCCACCAGTGATTTGACCAGGGGAAAAACTAAACTTAATCAGCCCCAGCATTTT. Translating it yields CATSDLTRGKTKLNQPQHF.

On this clonotype itself: Its ends do not fully match the called genes, so a read error is possible. The chain is built from TRBV28 and TRBJ2-3; TRBD1 is a possible D gene (6 bases). The CDR3 runs to 18 residues. Germline CDR1 and CDR2: MDHEN and SYDVKM. The CDR3 bases are TGTGCCAGCAGCGCTGCCCAGGGGCGTCATAAATTCACAGGTACGCAGTATTTT. Its translation: CASSAAQGRHKFTGTQYF.

The table lists this clonotype with a few counts. J is TRBJ2-5 and V is TRBV28, with D perhaps TRBD2 (7 bases). The end of the DNA fits TRBJ2-7 better, so the J call may be wrong. Germline V gives CDR1 MDHEN, CDR2 SYDVKM. There are 15 residues in the CDR3. Here the CDR3 reads CASTLSGGLISEQYF. The CDR3 nucleotides read TGTGCCAGCACCTTATCCGGGGGGCTTATTAGCGAGCAGTACTTC.

The J gene is TRBJ2-5, the V gene TRBV9; 8 nucleotides agree with TRBD2. Trimming cost V 3 bases and J 4 bases; bases outside gene matches: 8. Germline CDR1 is SGDLS and CDR2 is YYNGEE. The CDR3 covers 15 residues. CDR3 loop: CASSAGLGTGETQYF. In nucleotides, the CDR3 is TGTGCCAGCAGCGCGGGACTAGGGACGGGAGAGACCCAGTACTTC.

The chain couples TRBV7-9 to TRBJ2-7; D possibly corresponds to TRBD1 (6 bases). The germline V gene encodes CDR1 SEHNR and CDR2 FQNEAQ (reference sequence). The CDR3 has 13 residues. Trimming removed 8 bases at V and 6 bases at J, with 17 bases between. The CDR3 loop is CASSVGTTFEQYF. The CDR3, as DNA: TGTGCCAGCTCGGTCGGGACAACCTTCGAGCAGTACTTC.

The chain recombines TRBV5-6 with TRBJ2-1, with D perhaps TRBD1 (5 bases). This CDR3 comprises 18 residues. Per germline, CDR1 SGHDT and CDR2 YYEEEE. The germline V and J ends were trimmed by 1 base and 4 bases, with 21 bases remaining between them. The chain's CDR3 is CASSLKGEFGLRYNEQFF. The CDR3 DNA is TGTGCCAGCAGCTTGAAAGGGGAATTTGGGTTAAGGTACAATGAGCAGTTCTTC.

The V call is TRBV7-9, the J call TRBJ1-5, with TRBD1 as a possible D gene (6 bases). Trimming left V 2 bases short and J 3 bases short, with 11 bases between. Germline V lookup: CDR1 SEHNR, CDR2 FQNEAQ (reference sequence). This CDR3 has 15 residues. The CDR3 nucleotides are TGTGCCAGCAGCTTATGGGGGCAGGACAATCAGCCCCAGCATTTT. Its protein is CASSLWGQDNQPQHF.

This chain uses TRBV6-2 or TRBV6-3 with TRBJ2-7; 7 nucleotides line up with TRBD2. The germline V gene has CDR1 MNHEY and CDR2 SVGEGT. The V segment lost 8 bases and the J segment 5 bases; nucleotides outside the gene matches: 9. The CDR3 covers 13 residues. The CDR3 sequence: CASAGTIHNEQYF. CDR3 nucleotides: TGTGCCAGCGCCGGGACTATCCACAACGAGCAGTACTTC.

Notes on this clonotype: A clone one base away is much larger, so this may be a read error. The rearrangement joins TRBV29-1 to TRBJ2-1, with 10 nucleotides matching TRBD1. Germline V lookup: CDR1 SQVTM, CDR2 ANQGSEA. The CDR3 spans 16 residues. With V trimmed by 5 bases and J by 13 bases, 20 bases remained unmatched. The CDR3, as DNA: TGCAGCGTTTTTCGGGACAGGGGACGGACAGGGGAGACCCAGTTCTTC. As protein: CSVFRDRGRTGETQFF.

V usage is TRBV29-1 and J usage is TRBJ2-1; D possibly corresponds to TRBD1 (5 bases). CDR3 length equals 13 residues. The V and J ends lost 4 bases and 7 bases respectively, with 14 bases between them. Germline V lookup: CDR1 SQVTM, CDR2 ANQGSEA. The CDR3 is CSVGLGAINEQFF. CDR3 coding DNA: TGCAGCGTTGGGCTTGGGGCGATAAATGAGCAGTTCTTC.

This clonotype was seen only a few times. The chain is built from TRBV29-1 and TRBJ2-1; tentatively, D is TRBD1 (7 bases). The germline gives CDR1 SQVTM, CDR2 ANQGSEA. The ends were cut back, 7 bases at V and 7 bases at J, with 17 bases in the middle. The CDR3 loop spans 13 amino acids. CDR3 amino acids: CSGDRAGTNEQFF. Here the CDR3 DNA reads TGCAGCGGTGACAGGGCGGGAACGAATGAGCAGTTCTTC.

This clonotype was counted only a few times. The chain is built from TRBV12-3 or TRBV12-4 and TRBJ2-7; TRBD1 agrees at 7 bases. This CDR3 comprises 13 residues. Trimming removed 6 bases from V and 3 bases from J; junction bases left unmatched: 5. The CDR3 spells CASRGGGNYEQYF. The DNA for the CDR3 is TGTGCCAGCAGAGGGGGCGGAAACTACGAGCAGTACTTC.

The chain combines TRBV5-1 with TRBJ1-5; D may be TRBD1 (5 bases). Germline V gene sequence: CDR1 SGHRS, CDR2 YFSETQ. The V end lost 0 bases, the J end lost 6 bases, and 10 bases lay between the germline ends. The CDR3 consists of 14 residues. The CDR3 DNA follows: TGCGCCAGCAGCTTGGGACAGCGGGGTCAGCCCCAGCATTTT. Translation gives CASSLGQRGQPQHF.

This sequence joins TRBV12-3 or TRBV12-4 and TRBJ1-5, with D unresolved. The CDR3 consists of 13 residues. Deletions cut 10 bases from V and 5 bases from J, with 15 bases between. The CDR3 nucleotides are TGTGCCACTGCCGGAGGCGGTGATCAGCCCCAGCATTTT. Encoded protein: CATAGGGDQPQHF.

This clonotype was recorded a few times. The chain combines TRBV9 with TRBJ2-3; D possibly corresponds to TRBD1 (6 bases). The CDR3 loop spans 14 amino acids. CDR1 SGDLS and CDR2 YYNGEE come from the germline V gene. Trimming pared 4 bases from V and 0 bases from J, leaving 9 bases between. The CDR3 DNA sequence: TGTGCCAGCAGCATCGGACAGAGCACAGATACGCAGTATTTT. It translates to CASSIGQSTDTQYF.

This clonotype was found a few times. The chain couples TRBV20-1 to TRBJ2-7; D possibly corresponds to TRBD1 (6 bases). The CDR3 sequence is 17 residues long. Germline V lookup: CDR1 DFQATT, CDR2 SNEGSKA (reference sequence). The V gene lost 3 bases and the J gene lost 0 bases, with 21 bases spanning the gap. CDR3 loop: CSASQTGQRPFSYEQYF. The DNA for the CDR3 is TGCAGTGCTAGCCAGACTGGACAGCGCCCGTTCTCCTACGAGCAGTACTTC.

This clonotype has more than one count but fewer than ten. This chain connects TRBV11-2 to TRBJ1-2; no clear D. CDR1 and CDR2 (germline): SGHAT, FQNNGV. Trimming took 1 base from V and 6 from J, leaving 15 bases between them. This CDR3 comprises 15 residues. The CDR3 region is CASSLVEGAIDGYTF. The CDR3 nucleotides read TGTGCCAGCAGCTTAGTAGAGGGAGCCATTGATGGCTACACCTTC.

The V and J genes are TRBV5-1 and TRBJ2-7; the match to TRBD2 covers 10 bases. The J call may be incorrect, as the DNA end agrees better with TRBJ2-5. This CDR3 contains 15 residues. From germline, CDR1 is SGHRS and CDR2 YFSETQ. The CDR3 loop reads CASSLALAGRETQYF. The CDR3 coding sequence is TGCGCCAGCAGCTTGGCACTAGCGGGAAGAGAGACCCAGTACTTC.

The V and J genes are TRBV27 and TRBJ2-7; TRBD2 might be the D (6 bases). Germline assignment: CDR1 MNHEY and CDR2 SMNVEV (reference sequence). The length of the CDR3 is 11 residues. The germline V and J ends were trimmed by 7 bases and 3 bases, with 7 bases remaining between them. The CDR3 reads CASKGLYEQYF. CDR3 in DNA: TGTGCCAGCAAGGGACTCTACGAGCAGTACTTC.

In DNA form, the CDR3 reads TGCAGTGCTAGAGGACCAAACCAGAGCTCCTATAATTCACCCCTCCACTTT. Translating it yields CSARGPNQSSYNSPLHF. The chain couples TRBV20-1 to TRBJ1-6; D remains ambiguous. The CDR3 runs to 17 residues. Germline V gene sequence: CDR1 DFQATT, CDR2 SNEGSKA (reference sequence). Between the trimmed V and J ends, which lost 1 base and 0 bases, there was a span of 13 bases.

This clonotype was found a few times. The V call is TRBV6-6, the J call TRBJ1-5; D gene uncertain. The CDR3 is 13 amino acids. Trimming took off 2 bases at V and 4 bases at J, with 6 bases between the two ends. Germline V gene data show CDR1 as MNHNY and CDR2 as SVGAGI (reference sequence). Written as DNA, the CDR3 is TGTGCCAGCAGTTACCGAGAGAATCAGCCCCAGCATTTT. It is translated as CASSYRENQPQHF.

A single count supports this clonotype. The gene calls are TRBV7-8 and TRBJ2-7, with a possible D match to TRBD1 (6 bases). Germline V lookup: CDR1 SGHVS, CDR2 FQNEAQ. Trimming cost V 6 bases and J 3 bases, with 18 bases left between them. There are 15 residues in the CDR3. The CDR3 nucleotides read TGTGCCAGCAGAATAGAGCGAGGGGGATACTACGAGCAGTACTTC. Translated, it gives CASRIERGGYYEQYF.

The rearrangement links TRBV12-3 or TRBV12-4 to TRBJ1-3, with unresolved D. The CDR3 sequence is 12 residues long. The V and J ends lost 6 bases and 2 bases respectively, with 5 bases between them. CDR3 DNA sequence: TGTGCCAGCAGCCCCACTGGAAACACCATATATTTT. Amino acids: CASSPTGNTIYF.

The V gene is TRBV3-1, the J gene TRBJ2-3; 10 nucleotides line up with TRBD1. Germline V gene data show CDR1 as LGHDT and CDR2 as YNNKEL (reference sequence). The ends lost 4 bases at V and 1 base at J; junction bases unmatched: 11. The CDR3 covers 18 residues. CDR3 loop: CASSRLPPGTGGTDTQYF. As DNA, the CDR3 is TGTGCCAGCAGCCGACTACCACCCGGGACAGGGGGCACAGATACGCAGTATTTT.

Only one count was recorded for this clonotype. V and J are TRBV29-1 and TRBJ2-3, with 7 bases identical to TRBD2. The CDR3 has 12 amino acids. V dropped 7 bases and J dropped 3; count of bases not matched to a gene: 4. Looked up from germline, CDR1 is SQVTM and CDR2 is ANQGSEA. The CDR3 bases are TGCAGCGGGGGGGAGGGGACAGATACGCAGTATTTT. It translates to CSGGEGTDTQYF.

This clonotype was recorded a few times. This chain connects TRBV6-5 to TRBJ1-2; perhaps TRBD1 as D (6 bases). The ends were cut back, 4 bases at V and 6 bases at J, with 15 bases in the middle. The CDR3 runs to 14 residues. In germline, CDR1 is MNHEY, CDR2 SVGAGI. Written as DNA, the CDR3 is TGTGCCAGCAGTTTCGGACAGCACGCGGATGGCTACACCTTC. It is translated as CASSFGQHADGYTF.

This chain links TRBV28 with TRBJ2-2; maybe TRBD1 (6 bases). The germline V gene encodes CDR1 MDHEN and CDR2 SYDVKM. With 5 bases removed from V and 2 bases from J, the gap between germline ends came to 12 bases. CDR3 size: 15 residues. CDR3 sequence reads: CASSPQTGNTGELFF. CDR3 DNA: TGTGCCAGCAGTCCCCAGACAGGCAACACCGGGGAGCTGTTTTTT. The complete variable domain, with remaining parts taken from reference TRBV28 and TRBJ2-2, reads DVKVTQSSRYLVKRTGEKVFLECVQDMDHENMFWYRQDPGLGLRLIYFSYDVKMKEKGDIPEGYSVSREKKERFSLILESASTNQTSMYLCASSPQTGNTGELFFGEGSRLTVL.

This clonotype came up a few times. The J gene is TRBJ2-3, the V gene TRBV29-1, with 12 bases identical to TRBD2. V lost 4 bases to trimming and J lost 6 bases; unmatched junction nucleotides: 14. Germline loops: CDR1 SQVTM, CDR2 ANQGSEA. The CDR3 extends over 17 amino acids. For the CDR3, the DNA is TGCAGCGTTGGCCGGGGAGGACAGGGGACTAGCGGGGATACGCAGTATTTT. It yields the protein CSVGRGGQGTSGDTQYF.